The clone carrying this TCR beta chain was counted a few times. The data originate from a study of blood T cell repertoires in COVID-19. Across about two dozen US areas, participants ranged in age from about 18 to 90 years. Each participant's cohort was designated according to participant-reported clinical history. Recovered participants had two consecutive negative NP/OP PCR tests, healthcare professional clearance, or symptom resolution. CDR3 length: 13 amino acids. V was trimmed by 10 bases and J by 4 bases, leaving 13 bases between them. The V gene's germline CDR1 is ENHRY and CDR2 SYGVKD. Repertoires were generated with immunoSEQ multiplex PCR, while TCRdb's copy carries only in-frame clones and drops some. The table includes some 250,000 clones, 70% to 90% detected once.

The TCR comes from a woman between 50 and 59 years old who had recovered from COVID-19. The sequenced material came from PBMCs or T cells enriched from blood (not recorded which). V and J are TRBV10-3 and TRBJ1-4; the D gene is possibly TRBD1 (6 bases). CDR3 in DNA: TGTGCCACCGGACAGAGAATTAATGAAAAACTGTTTTTT. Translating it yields CATGQRINEKLFF.